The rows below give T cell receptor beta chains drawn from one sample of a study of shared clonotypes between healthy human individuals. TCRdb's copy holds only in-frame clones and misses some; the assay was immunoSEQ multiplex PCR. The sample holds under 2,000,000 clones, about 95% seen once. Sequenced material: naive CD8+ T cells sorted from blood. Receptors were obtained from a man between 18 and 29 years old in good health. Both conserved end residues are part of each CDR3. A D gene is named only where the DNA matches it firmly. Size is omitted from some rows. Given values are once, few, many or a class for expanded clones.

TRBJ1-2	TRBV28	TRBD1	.	CASHTQGAFGYTF	TGTGCCAGCCATACCCAGGGGGCGTTTGGCTACACCTTC
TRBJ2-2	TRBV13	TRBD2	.	CASSTLAGGPAGELFF	TGTGCCAGCAGCACCCTAGCGGGAGGGCCGGCCGGGGAGCTGTTTTTT
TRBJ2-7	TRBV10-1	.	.	CASSPADRSYEQYF	TGCGCCAGCAGTCCTGCGGACCGCTCCTACGAGCAGTACTTC
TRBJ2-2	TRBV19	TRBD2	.	CASSIGGRAGDGELFF	TGTGCCAGTAGTATAGGCGGGAGGGCCGGGGACGGGGAGCTGTTTTTT
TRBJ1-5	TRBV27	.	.	CTSSPGLRGQPQHF	TGTACCAGCAGTCCGGGACTGCGTGGTCAGCCCCAGCATTTT
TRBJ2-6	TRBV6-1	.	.	CASSEWSASGANVLTF	TGTGCCAGCAGTGAATGGTCAGCCTCTGGGGCCAACGTCCTGACTTTC
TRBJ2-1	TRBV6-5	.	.	CASSYSSQGNINEQFF	TGTGCCAGCAGTTACTCGAGCCAGGGGAATATAAATGAGCAGTTCTTC
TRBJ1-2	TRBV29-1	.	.	CSVAAQGANYGYTF	TGCAGCGTTGCTGCACAGGGAGCTAACTATGGCTACACCTTC
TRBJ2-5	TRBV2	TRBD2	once	CASRGGAQETQYF	TGTGCCAGCCGCGGGGGGGCGCAAGAGACCCAGTACTTC
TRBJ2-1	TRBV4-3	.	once	CASSQDSTGTYNEQFF	TGCGCCAGCAGCCAAGATTCGACTGGAACCTACAATGAGCAGTTCTTC
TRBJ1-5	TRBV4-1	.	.	CASSQTTLSNQPQHF	TGCGCCAGCAGCCAAACCACCCTTAGCAATCAGCCCCAGCATTTT
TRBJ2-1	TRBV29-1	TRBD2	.	CSVLGGASGAREQFF	TGCAGCGTCCTCGGGGGGGCTAGCGGGGCTAGAGAGCAGTTCTTC
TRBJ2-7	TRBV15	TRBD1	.	CATSRDRGLYEQYF	TGTGCCACCAGCAGAGACAGGGGGCTGTACGAGCAGTACTTC
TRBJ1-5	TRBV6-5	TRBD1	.	CASSPGTGTQPQHF	TGTGCCAGCAGCCCCGGGACAGGGACTCAGCCCCAGCATTTT
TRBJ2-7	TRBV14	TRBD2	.	CASFSGTSGEQYF	TGTGCCAGCTTTTCCGGGACTAGCGGCGAGCAGTACTTC
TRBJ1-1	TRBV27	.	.	CASSFSGGRTEAFF	TGTGCCAGCAGTTTTTCGGGGGGAAGAACTGAAGCTTTCTTT
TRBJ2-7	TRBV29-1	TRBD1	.	CSVEDRASEQYF	TGCAGCGTTGAGGACAGGGCCAGCGAGCAGTACTTC
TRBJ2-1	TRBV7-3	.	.	CASSPQPYNEQFF	TGTGCCAGCAGCCCCCAGCCCTACAATGAGCAGTTCTTC
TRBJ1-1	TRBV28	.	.	CASSFVSQNTEAFF	TGTGCCAGCAGTTTTGTTTCCCAGAACACTGAAGCTTTCTTT
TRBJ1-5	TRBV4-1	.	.	CASSPGPISQPQHF	TGCGCCAGCAGCCCGGGTCCAATTAGTCAGCCCCAGCATTTT
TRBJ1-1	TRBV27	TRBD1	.	CASSPRTGRNTEAFF	TGTGCCAGCAGTCCGAGGACAGGGAGGAACACTGAAGCTTTCTTT
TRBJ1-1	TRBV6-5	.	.	CASSYLSFNTEAFF	TGTGCCAGCAGTTACTTGAGTTTTAACACTGAAGCTTTCTTT
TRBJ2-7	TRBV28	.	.	CASSPLILIRGRTDQSSYEQYF	TGTGCCAGCAGCCCTCTCATTCTTATACGGGGACGGACCGATCAGAGCTCCTACGAGCAGTACTTC
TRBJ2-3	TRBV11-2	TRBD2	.	CASSRSGGSTDTQYF	TGTGCCAGCAGTCGTAGCGGGGGAAGCACAGATACGCAGTATTTT
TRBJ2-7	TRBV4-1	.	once	CASSQVQGSIYEQYF	TGCGCCAGCAGCCAAGTTCAGGGATCGATCTACGAGCAGTACTTC
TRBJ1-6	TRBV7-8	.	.	CASSLAEFTYNSPLHF	TGTGCCAGCAGCTTGGCCGAATTTACATATAATTCACCCCTCCACTTT